Each of the 15 T cell receptor beta chains below was sequenced from the same sample in a study of blood T cell repertoires in COVID-19. Here immunoSEQ multiplex PCR was the method, and the copy in TCRdb shows in-frame clones only, minus some. The data hold under 300,000 clones, with around four fifths observed a single time. Source material: PBMCs or T cells enriched from blood (not recorded which). The receptor set was obtained from a man between 40 and 49 years old who had recovered from COVID-19.

The chain has TRBV18 and TRBJ1-1; no reliable D call. The CDR3 spans 15 residues. V lost 6 bases and J 1 base, leaving 15 bases between the germline ends. From germline, CDR1 is KGHSH and CDR2 LQKENI. This chain's CDR3 is CASSWTAPGNTEAFF. The CDR3 nucleotides read TGTGCCAGCTCCTGGACTGCCCCAGGGAACACTGAAGCTTTCTTT.

This clone was seen just once. V is TRBV2 and J is TRBJ1-1; TRBD1 aligns across 8 bases. In germline, CDR1 is SNHLY, CDR2 FYNNEI. The CDR3 runs 15 residues. V lost 6 bases and J lost 1; bases outside the gene matches: 7. The CDR3 DNA sequence: TGTGCCAGCAGCGCGGACAGGGTTTCGAACACTGAAGCTTTCTTT. It yields the protein CASSADRVSNTEAFF.

The chain joins TRBV12-2 to TRBJ1-1; TRBD1, as called in the table, went unchecked against the DNA. TRBV12-2 is a pseudogene. The CDR3 covers 15 residues. This CDR3 is CASRFGAPMNTEAFF. The CDR3, as DNA: TGTGCAAGTCGCTTTGGGGCCCCCATGAACACTGAAGCTTTCTTT.

J is TRBJ1-3 and V is TRBV27; 7 bases fit TRBD1. CDR3 length equals 14 residues. CDR1 MNHEY and CDR2 SMNVEV come from the germline V gene (reference sequence). Unmatched junction bases numbered 3, after V lost 5 bases and J lost 2 bases. Written as DNA, the CDR3 is TGTGCCAGCAGTGAGGGGACAGCTGGAAACACCATATATTTT. The encoded protein is CASSEGTAGNTIYF.

The rearrangement uses TRBV7-2 and TRBJ2-2, with 8 bases identical to TRBD1. CDR3 length: 15 residues. Looked up from germline, CDR1 is SGHTA and CDR2 is FQGNSA. V shed 5 bases, J shed 2 bases, and the junction held 4 bases outside the gene matches. The CDR3 region has the DNA TGTGCCAGCAGCAGGGACAGGCCAAACACCGGGGAGCTGTTTTTT. It translates to CASSRDRPNTGELFF.

This chain connects TRBV2 to TRBJ2-1, with no clear D. Per the germline V gene, CDR1 is SNHLY and CDR2 is FYNNEI. V was trimmed by 6 bases and J by 0 bases, leaving 15 bases between them. The CDR3 is 16 amino acids. CDR3 protein: CASSPSPRSSYNEQFF. In DNA, the CDR3 is TGTGCCAGCAGCCCCTCCCCCAGAAGCTCCTACAATGAGCAGTTCTTC.

The V gene is TRBV14, the J gene TRBJ1-2; 9 nucleotides agree with TRBD1. Germline V CDR1 and CDR2: SGHDN, FVKESK. Trimming at V came to 1 base and at J to 3 bases, leaving 3 bases not matched to a gene. The CDR3 loop spans 15 amino acids. CDR3 sequence reads: CASSQAGTGYYGYTF. The CDR3 DNA reads as TGTGCCAGCAGCCAAGCTGGGACAGGGTACTATGGCTACACCTTC.

V and J are TRBV28 and TRBJ2-6; D is perhaps TRBD2 (6 bases). This CDR3 is built from 17 residues. Trimming cost V 3 bases and J 0 bases, with 12 bases left between them. Looked up from germline, CDR1 is MDHEN and CDR2 is SYDVKM. This CDR3 is CASSFSRGLSGANVLTF. The CDR3 DNA is TGTGCCAGCAGTTTCTCACGGGGACTCTCTGGGGCCAACGTCCTGACTTTC. The full variable domain, completed using reference TRBV28 and TRBJ2-6, is DVKVTQSSRYLVKRTGEKVFLECVQDMDHENMFWYRQDPGLGLRLIYFSYDVKMKEKGDIPEGYSVSREKKERFSLILESASTNQTSMYLCASSFSRGLSGANVLTFGAGSRLTVL.

This chain connects TRBV10-3 to TRBJ1-2; D gene ambiguous. The CDR3 spans 14 residues. Germline V gives CDR1 ENHRY, CDR2 SYGVKD. V was clipped by 3 bases and J by 8 bases, with 16 bases between them. The CDR3 DNA follows: TGTGCCATCAGTGAAGAGGACGGAGGAGGCGGCTACACCTTC. It encodes CAISEEDGGGGYTF.

The chain combines TRBV19 with TRBJ1-2; TRBD1 aligns across 8 bases. The CDR3 contains 16 residues. V shed 4 bases and J 0 bases; nucleotides not matched to a gene: 7. Per germline, CDR1 LNHDA and CDR2 SQIVND (reference sequence). CDR3 DNA: TGTGCCAGTAGTACCCGAACAGGGGGTACTAACTATGGCTACACCTTC. Its protein product is CASSTRTGGTNYGYTF.

The rearrangement joins TRBV2 to TRBJ1-5, with D hard to call. Trimming left V 3 bases short and J 5 bases short, with 11 bases between. CDR3 length equals 14 residues. Germline V gene data show CDR1 as SNHLY and CDR2 as FYNNEI. CDR3 sequence reads: CASSETAGDQPQHF. The CDR3 DNA sequence: TGTGCCAGCAGTGAGACCGCGGGAGATCAGCCCCAGCATTTT.

Only a few counts were recorded for this clone. CDR3: CASSSGSSGNTIYF. CDR3 bases: TGCGCCAGCAGCTCAGGTTCCTCTGGAAACACCATATATTTT. The gene calls are TRBV5-1 and TRBJ1-3; no clear D gene. The CDR3 has 14 residues. Germline V CDR1 and CDR2: SGHRS, YFSETQ. V gave up 3 bases and J gave up 0 bases, with 7 bases separating them.

V is TRBV27 and J is TRBJ2-1; maybe TRBD1 (6 bases). V was clipped by 0 bases and J by 10 bases, with 13 bases between them. The CDR3 runs to 14 residues. Germline-derived CDR1 and CDR2 are MNHEY and SMNVEV (reference sequence). CDR3 protein: CASSLSLGAREQFF. The CDR3 DNA sequence: TGTGCCAGCAGTTTATCGTTGGGGGCGCGGGAGCAGTTCTTC.

The chain is built from TRBV5-1 and TRBJ1-1; D may be TRBD1 (6 bases). Germline lookup yields CDR1 SGHRS and CDR2 YFSETQ. Trimming cost V 4 bases and J 1 base, with 8 bases left between them. The CDR3 is made up of 13 amino acids. The CDR3: CASSEQGNTEAFF. The CDR3 nucleotides read TGCGCCAGCAGCGAACAGGGGAACACTGAAGCTTTCTTT.

Only one count was recorded for this clone. The J gene is TRBJ1-1, the V gene TRBV7-6, with 9 nucleotides matching TRBD1. V lost 5 bases, J lost 1 base, and 5 bases stayed unmatched. Germline V CDR1 and CDR2: SGHVS, FNYEAQ. The CDR3 spans 15 residues. The CDR3: CASSPQQGANTEAFF. CDR3 coding DNA: TGTGCCAGCAGCCCCCAACAGGGGGCGAACACTGAAGCTTTCTTT.